This T cell receptor (beta chain) was sequenced during a study of immune cell composition in non-small cell lung cancer. Using immunoSEQ multiplex PCR, the repertoire was profiled, and TCRdb retains in-frame clones only, with some absent. The sample has approximately 3,100 clones; about 82% are singletons. CDR1 and CDR2 from the germline V gene are SGHTA and FQGNSA. The CDR3 extends over 14 amino acids. Trimming removed 5 bases from V and 2 bases from J, with 11 bases in between. Sequencing was done on a sample of lung tumor tissue. The sequence came from a human donor with non-small cell lung cancer. The chain employs TRBV7-2 and TRBJ2-3; D gene uncertain. CDR3 nucleotide sequence: TGTGCCAGCAGCCCCGGGTTCTTCACAGATACGCAGTATTTT. Its protein is CASSPGFFTDTQYF.